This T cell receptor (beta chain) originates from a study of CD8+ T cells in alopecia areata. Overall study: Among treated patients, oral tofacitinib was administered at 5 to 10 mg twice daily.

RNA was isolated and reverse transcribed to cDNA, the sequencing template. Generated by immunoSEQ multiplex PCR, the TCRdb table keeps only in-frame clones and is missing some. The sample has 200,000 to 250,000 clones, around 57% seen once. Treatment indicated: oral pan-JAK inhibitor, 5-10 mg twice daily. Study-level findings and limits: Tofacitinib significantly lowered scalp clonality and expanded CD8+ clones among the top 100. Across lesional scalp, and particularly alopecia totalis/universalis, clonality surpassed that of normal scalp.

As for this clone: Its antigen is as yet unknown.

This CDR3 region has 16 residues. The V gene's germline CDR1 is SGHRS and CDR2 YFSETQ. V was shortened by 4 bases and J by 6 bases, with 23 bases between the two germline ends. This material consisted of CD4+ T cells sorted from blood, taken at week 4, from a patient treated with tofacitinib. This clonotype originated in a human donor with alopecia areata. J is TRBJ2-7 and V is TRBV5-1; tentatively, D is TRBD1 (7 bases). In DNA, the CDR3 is TGCGCCAGCAGCCCACCACGTCCAGGGGGGAGAGGCGAGCAGTACTTC. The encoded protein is CASSPPRPGGRGEQYF.